This T cell receptor (beta chain) is drawn from a study of blood T cells in healthy people across ages. CDR1 is KGHSH, CDR2 LQKENI, per germline. The CDR3 runs 14 residues. Study outcomes and limitations: Older individuals had lower TCR beta diversity per million T cells (the decline was roughly linear).

The use of a sample-barcoded 5' primer and a J-beta primer mix characterized a second PCR of roughly 6 to 11 cycles. TCRdb reprocessed the 5' RACE reads via MiXCR and lists one record per CDR3 protein. The sample carries more than 600,000 distinct CDR3 sequences, 20% to 25% recorded once. This clonotype has just a few counts. Its antigen is still unknown. These data were also reused for a study on T cells of mothers and their children. This second report adds: Versus unrelated pairs, overlap was slightly higher in related mother-child pairs, without reaching significance.

This sequence joins TRBV18 and TRBJ2-5, with a weak D call TRBD1 (5 bases). The J call may be incorrect, as the DNA end agrees better with TRBJ2-7. The sequence was collected from a boy aged 5-17 years in good health. Sequencing input: blood. The CDR3 bases are TGTGCCAGCTCACAGGACACTGTCTCCTACGAGCAGTACTTC. It specifies CASSQDTVSYEQYF.